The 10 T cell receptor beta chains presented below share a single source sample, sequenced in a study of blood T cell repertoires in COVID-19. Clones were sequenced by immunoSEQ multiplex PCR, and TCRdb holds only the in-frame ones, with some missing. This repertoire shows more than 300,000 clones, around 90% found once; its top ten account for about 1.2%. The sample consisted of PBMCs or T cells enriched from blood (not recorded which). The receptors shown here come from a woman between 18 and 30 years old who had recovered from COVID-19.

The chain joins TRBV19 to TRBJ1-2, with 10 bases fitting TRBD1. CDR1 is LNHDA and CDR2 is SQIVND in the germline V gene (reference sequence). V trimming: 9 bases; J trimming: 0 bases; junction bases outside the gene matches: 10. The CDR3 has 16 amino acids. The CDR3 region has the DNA TGTGCCAGCCAGGGACAGGGGATGGGAGCTAACTATGGCTACACCTTC. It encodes CASQGQGMGANYGYTF.

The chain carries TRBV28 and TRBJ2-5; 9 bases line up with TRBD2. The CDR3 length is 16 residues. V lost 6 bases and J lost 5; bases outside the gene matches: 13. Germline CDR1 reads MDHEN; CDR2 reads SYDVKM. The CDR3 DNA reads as TGTGCCAGCAGCCAGGTTGGAGCGGGGGGATCGGAGACCCAGTACTTC. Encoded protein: CASSQVGAGGSETQYF.

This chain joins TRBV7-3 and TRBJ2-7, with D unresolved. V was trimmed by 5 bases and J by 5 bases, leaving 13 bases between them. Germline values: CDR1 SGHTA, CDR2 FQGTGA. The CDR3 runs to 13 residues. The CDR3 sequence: CASSPLSPNEQYF. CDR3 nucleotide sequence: TGTGCCAGCAGCCCCCTAAGCCCTAACGAGCAGTACTTC. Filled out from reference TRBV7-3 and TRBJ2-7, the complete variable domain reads GAGVSQTPSNKVTEKGKYVELRCDPISGHTALYWYRQSLGQGPEFLIYFQGTGAADDSGLPNDRFFAVRPEGSVSTLKIQRTERGDSAVYLCASSPLSPNEQYFGPGTRLTVT.

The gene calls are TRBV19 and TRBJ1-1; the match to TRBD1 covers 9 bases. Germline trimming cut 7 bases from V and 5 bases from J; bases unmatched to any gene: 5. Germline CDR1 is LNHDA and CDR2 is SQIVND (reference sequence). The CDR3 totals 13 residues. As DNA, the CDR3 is TGTGCCAGTAAGGGACAGGGAGCAACTGAAGCTTTCTTT. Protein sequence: CASKGQGATEAFF. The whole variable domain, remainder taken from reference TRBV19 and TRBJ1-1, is DGGITQSPKYLFRKEGQNVTLSCEQNLNHDAMYWYRQDPGQGLRLIYYSQIVNDFQKGDIAEGYSVSREKKESFPLTVTSAQKNPTAFYLCASKGQGATEAFFGQGTRLTVV.

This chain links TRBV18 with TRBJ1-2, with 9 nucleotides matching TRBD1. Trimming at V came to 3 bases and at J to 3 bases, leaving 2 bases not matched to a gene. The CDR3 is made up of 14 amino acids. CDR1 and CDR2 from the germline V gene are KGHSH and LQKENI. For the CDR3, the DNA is TGTGCCAGCTCACCGCGACAGGGGGACTATGGCTACACCTTC. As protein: CASSPRQGDYGYTF. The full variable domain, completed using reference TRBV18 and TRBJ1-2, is NAGVMQNPRHLVRRRGQEARLRCSPMKGHSHVYWYRQLPEEGLKFMVYLQKENIIDESGMPKERFSAEFPKEGPSILRIQQVVRGDSAAYFCASSPRQGDYGYTFGSGTRLTVV.

CDR3: CASSPQGGQPQHF. As DNA, the CDR3 is TGTGCCAGCAGTCCACAGGGTGGACAGCCCCAGCATTTT. V is TRBV6-5 and J is TRBJ1-5; D might be TRBD1 (6 bases). The germline V gene has CDR1 MNHEY and CDR2 SVGAGI. This CDR3 region has 13 residues. Trimming took off 5 bases at V and 7 bases at J, with 12 bases between the two ends.

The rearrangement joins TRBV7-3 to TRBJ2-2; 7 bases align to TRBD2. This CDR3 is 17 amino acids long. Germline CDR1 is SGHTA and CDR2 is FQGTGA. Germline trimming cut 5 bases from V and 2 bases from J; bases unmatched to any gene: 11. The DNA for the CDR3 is TGTGCCAGCAGCCCCTCAGCTGCTAGCGGAAACACCGGGGAGCTGTTTTTT. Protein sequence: CASSPSAASGNTGELFF.

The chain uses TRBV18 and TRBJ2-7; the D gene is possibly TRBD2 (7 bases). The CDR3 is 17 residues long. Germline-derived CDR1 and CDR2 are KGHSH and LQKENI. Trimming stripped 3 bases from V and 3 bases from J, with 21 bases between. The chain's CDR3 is CASSPMVGGGPNYEQYF. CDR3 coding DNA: TGTGCCAGCTCACCGATGGTCGGCGGGGGCCCCAACTACGAGCAGTACTTC. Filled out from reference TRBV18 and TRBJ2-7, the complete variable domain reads NAGVMQNPRHLVRRRGQEARLRCSPMKGHSHVYWYRQLPEEGLKFMVYLQKENIIDESGMPKERFSAEFPKEGPSILRIQQVVRGDSAAYFCASSPMVGGGPNYEQYFGPGTRLTVT.

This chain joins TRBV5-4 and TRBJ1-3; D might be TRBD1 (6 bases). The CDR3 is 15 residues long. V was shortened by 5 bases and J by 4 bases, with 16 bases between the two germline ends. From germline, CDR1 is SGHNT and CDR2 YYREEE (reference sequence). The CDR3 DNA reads TGTGCCAGCAGGCCTGCGGACAGCTCCGGAAACACCATATATTTT. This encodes CASRPADSSGNTIYF.

The CDR3 loop reads CAWSVGRGDTQYF. CDR3 coding DNA: TGTGCCTGGAGTGTCGGCCGGGGAGATACGCAGTATTTT. The V gene is TRBV30, the J gene TRBJ2-3; the D gene is possibly TRBD2 (5 bases). The V end was cut by 0 bases, the J end by 5 bases, with 9 bases between. Germline CDR1 is GTSNPN and CDR2 is SVGIG (reference sequence). The CDR3 totals 13 residues.